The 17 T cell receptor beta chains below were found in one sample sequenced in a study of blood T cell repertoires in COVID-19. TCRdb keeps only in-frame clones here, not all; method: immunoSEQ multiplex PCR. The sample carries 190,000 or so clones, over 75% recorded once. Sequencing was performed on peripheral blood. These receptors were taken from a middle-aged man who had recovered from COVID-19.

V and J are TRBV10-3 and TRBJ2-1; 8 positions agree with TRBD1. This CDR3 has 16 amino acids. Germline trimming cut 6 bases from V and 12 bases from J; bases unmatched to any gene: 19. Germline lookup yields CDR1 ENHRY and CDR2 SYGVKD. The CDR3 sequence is CAIRLGGGTGTMTQFF. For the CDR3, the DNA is TGTGCCATCAGGTTGGGAGGCGGGACAGGAACAATGACGCAGTTCTTC.

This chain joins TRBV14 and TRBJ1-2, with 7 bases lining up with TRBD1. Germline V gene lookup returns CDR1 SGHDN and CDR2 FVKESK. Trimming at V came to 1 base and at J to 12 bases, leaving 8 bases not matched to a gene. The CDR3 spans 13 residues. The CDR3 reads CASSQAGGPWHTF. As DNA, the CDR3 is TGTGCCAGCAGCCAAGCAGGGGGGCCCTGGCACACCTTC.

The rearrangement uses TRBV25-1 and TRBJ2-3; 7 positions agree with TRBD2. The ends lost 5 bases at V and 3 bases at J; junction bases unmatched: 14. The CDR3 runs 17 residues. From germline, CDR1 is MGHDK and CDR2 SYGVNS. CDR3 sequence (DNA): TGTGCCAGCAGTTTCCATAGCGGGCCAGATGAAACAGATACGCAGTATTTT. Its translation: CASSFHSGPDETDTQYF.

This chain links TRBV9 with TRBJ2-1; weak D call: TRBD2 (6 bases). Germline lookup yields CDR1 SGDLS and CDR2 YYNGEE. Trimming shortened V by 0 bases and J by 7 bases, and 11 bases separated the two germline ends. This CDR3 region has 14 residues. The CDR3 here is CASSVAGDENEQFF. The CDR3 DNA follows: TGTGCCAGCAGCGTAGCGGGAGATGAAAATGAGCAGTTCTTC.

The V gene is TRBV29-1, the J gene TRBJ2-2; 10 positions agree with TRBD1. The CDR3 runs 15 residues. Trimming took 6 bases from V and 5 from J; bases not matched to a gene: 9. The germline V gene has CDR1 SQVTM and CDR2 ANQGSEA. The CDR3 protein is CSVDYTGQGTGELFF. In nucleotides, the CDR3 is TGCAGCGTGGACTACACGGGACAGGGGACCGGGGAGCTGTTTTTT.

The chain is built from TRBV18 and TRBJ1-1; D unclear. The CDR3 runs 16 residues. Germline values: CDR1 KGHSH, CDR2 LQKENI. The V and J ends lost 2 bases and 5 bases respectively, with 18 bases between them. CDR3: CASSPRTPGRGTEAFF. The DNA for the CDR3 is TGTGCCAGCTCACCAAGAACACCCGGGAGAGGGACTGAAGCTTTCTTT.

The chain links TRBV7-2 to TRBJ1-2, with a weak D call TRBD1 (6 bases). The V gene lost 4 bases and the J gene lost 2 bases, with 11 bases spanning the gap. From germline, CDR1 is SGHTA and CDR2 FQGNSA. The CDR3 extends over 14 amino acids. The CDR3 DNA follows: TGTGCCAGCAGCTCCCGGGACAAAAACTATGGCTACACCTTC. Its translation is CASSSRDKNYGYTF.

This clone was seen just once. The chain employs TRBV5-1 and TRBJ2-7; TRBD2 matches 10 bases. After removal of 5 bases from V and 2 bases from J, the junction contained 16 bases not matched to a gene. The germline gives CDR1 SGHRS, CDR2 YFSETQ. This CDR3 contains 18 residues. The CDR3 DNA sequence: TGCGCCAGCAGTCCGGCGGGCAGCGGGAGGGCCGAAGCCTACGAGCAGTACTTC. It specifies CASSPAGSGRAEAYEQYF.

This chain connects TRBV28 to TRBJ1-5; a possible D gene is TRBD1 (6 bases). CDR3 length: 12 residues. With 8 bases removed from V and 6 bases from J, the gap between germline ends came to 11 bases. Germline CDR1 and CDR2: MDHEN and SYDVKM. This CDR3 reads CASAGVAQPQHF. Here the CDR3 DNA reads TGTGCCAGCGCAGGGGTTGCTCAGCCCCAGCATTTT.

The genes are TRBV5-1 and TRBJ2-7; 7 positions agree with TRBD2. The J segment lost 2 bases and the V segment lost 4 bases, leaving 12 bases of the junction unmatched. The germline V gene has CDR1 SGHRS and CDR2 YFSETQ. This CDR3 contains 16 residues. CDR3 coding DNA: TGCGCCAGCAGCCTAGACGCGTTAAGCGGGGCCTACGAGCAGTACTTC. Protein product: CASSLDALSGAYEQYF.

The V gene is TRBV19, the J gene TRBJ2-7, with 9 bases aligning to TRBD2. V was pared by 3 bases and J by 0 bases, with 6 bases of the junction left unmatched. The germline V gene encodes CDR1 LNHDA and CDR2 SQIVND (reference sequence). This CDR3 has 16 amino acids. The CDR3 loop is CASSIRTSEHSYEQYF. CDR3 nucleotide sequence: TGTGCCAGTAGTATCAGGACTAGCGAGCACTCCTACGAGCAGTACTTC.

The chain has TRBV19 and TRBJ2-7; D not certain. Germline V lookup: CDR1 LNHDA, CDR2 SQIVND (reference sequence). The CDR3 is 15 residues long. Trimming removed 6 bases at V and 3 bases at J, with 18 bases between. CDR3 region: CASSPRQATNYEQYF. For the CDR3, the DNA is TGTGCCAGTAGCCCTCGGCAGGCGACAAACTACGAGCAGTACTTC.

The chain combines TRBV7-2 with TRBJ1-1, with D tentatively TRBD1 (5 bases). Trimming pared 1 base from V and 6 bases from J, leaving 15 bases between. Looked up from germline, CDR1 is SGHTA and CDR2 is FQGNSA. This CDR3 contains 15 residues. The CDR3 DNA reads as TGTGCCAGCAGCTTAGATGGGGGGAATTACGCTGAAGCTTTCTTT. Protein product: CASSLDGGNYAEAFF.

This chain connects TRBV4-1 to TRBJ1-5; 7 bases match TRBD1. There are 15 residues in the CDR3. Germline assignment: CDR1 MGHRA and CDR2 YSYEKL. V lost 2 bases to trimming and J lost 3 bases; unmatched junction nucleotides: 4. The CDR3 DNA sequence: TGCGCCAGCAGCCAACTTACAGGGGCCAATCAGCCCCAGCATTTT. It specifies CASSQLTGANQPQHF.

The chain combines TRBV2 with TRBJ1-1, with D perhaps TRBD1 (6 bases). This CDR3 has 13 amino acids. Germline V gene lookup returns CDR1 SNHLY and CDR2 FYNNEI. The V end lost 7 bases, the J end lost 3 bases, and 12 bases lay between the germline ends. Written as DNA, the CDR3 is TGTGCCAGCATTTTACAGGGAGACACTGAAGCTTTCTTT. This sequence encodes CASILQGDTEAFF.

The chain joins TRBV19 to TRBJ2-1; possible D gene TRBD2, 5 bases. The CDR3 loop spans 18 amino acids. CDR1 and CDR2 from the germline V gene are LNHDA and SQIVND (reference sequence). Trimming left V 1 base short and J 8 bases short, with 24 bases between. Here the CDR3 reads CASSIVASRGSGLDEQFF. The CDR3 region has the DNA TGTGCCAGTAGTATAGTAGCGTCTCGAGGGAGCGGTTTAGATGAGCAGTTCTTC.

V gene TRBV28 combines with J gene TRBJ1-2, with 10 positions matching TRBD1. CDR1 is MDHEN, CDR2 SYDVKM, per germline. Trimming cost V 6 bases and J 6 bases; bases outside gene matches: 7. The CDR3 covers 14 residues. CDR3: CASRNTGTGDGYTF. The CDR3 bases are TGTGCCAGCAGAAATACCGGGACAGGGGATGGCTACACCTTC.